What follows are 18 T cell receptor beta chains derived from one specimen sequenced in a study of T cell changes during pregnancy in multiple sclerosis. Assay: immunoSEQ multiplex PCR; the TCRdb copy retains only in-frame clones and omits some. The sample includes roughly 60,000 clones, about nine tenths of them seen just once. Sequences were derived from peripheral blood, sampled in the second trimester of pregnancy. These receptors originate from a female donor with multiple sclerosis, enrolled in a pregnancy study.

This clone was seen a single time. V is TRBV18 and J is TRBJ2-1; D remains unclear. The CDR3 has 16 amino acids. V shed 2 bases and J shed 1 base, with 12 bases lying between them. Germline assignment: CDR1 KGHSH and CDR2 LQKENI. CDR3 DNA: TGTGCCAGCTCACCAACCCGGCGGTATTCCTACAATGAGCAGTTCTTC. This sequence encodes CASSPTRRYSYNEQFF.

This rearrangement joins TRBV25-1 to TRBJ2-7, with D unclear. The CDR3 runs 11 residues. The germline gives CDR1 MGHDK, CDR2 SYGVNS. V shed 3 bases and J shed 4 bases, with 4 bases lying between them. CDR3 loop: CASSDGYEQYF. CDR3 sequence (DNA): TGTGCCAGCAGTGACGGGTACGAGCAGTACTTC.

The genes are TRBV19 and TRBJ1-3; D unresolved. The CDR3 has 14 residues. Germline lookup yields CDR1 LNHDA and CDR2 SQIVND (reference sequence). Trimming left V 3 bases short and J 0 bases short, with 6 bases between. The CDR3 loop reads CASSIRSSGNTIYF. DNA for the CDR3: TGTGCCAGTAGTATCAGGTCCTCTGGAAACACCATATATTTT.

The chain is built from TRBV10-3 and TRBJ2-3, with a weak D call TRBD1 (6 bases). Deletions cut 5 bases from V and 2 bases from J, with 14 bases between. The CDR3 covers 15 residues. CDR1 and CDR2 (germline): ENHRY, SYGVKD. The CDR3 here is CAISKGDTFTDTQYF. The CDR3 nucleotides read TGTGCCATCAGTAAAGGGGACACATTCACAGATACGCAGTATTTT.

The chain recombines TRBV21-1 with TRBJ1-2; the DNA was not compared with TRBD1, the D call given in the table. TRBV21-1 is designated a pseudogene. The CDR3 is made up of 19 amino acids. CDR3 in DNA: TGTGCCAGCAGCAAAGGGGGGAGGACAGGGGTCCTTACTAACTATGGCTACACCTTC. As protein: CASSKGGRTGVLTNYGYTF.

This chain connects TRBV10-3 to TRBJ1-5; 7 bases are a match to TRBD1. This CDR3 contains 14 residues. V was clipped by 4 bases and J by 5 bases; unmatched bases: 5. Germline lookup yields CDR1 ENHRY and CDR2 SYGVKD. The CDR3 sequence: CAISGQGKDQPQHF. CDR3 nucleotides: TGTGCCATCAGTGGACAGGGAAAGGATCAGCCCCAGCATTTT.

The gene calls are TRBV5-1 and TRBJ2-1, with TRBD2 identical over 11 bases. After removal of 3 bases from V and 7 bases from J, the junction contained 6 bases not matched to a gene. The CDR3 is 15 amino acids. CDR1 and CDR2 (germline): SGHRS, YFSETQ. Here the CDR3 DNA reads TGCGCCAGCAGCTATAGACTAGCGGGAAATAATGAGCAGTTCTTC. As protein: CASSYRLAGNNEQFF.

This chain uses TRBV6-5 with TRBJ1-6; D perhaps matches TRBD1 (6 bases). CDR1 is MNHEY, CDR2 SVGAGI, per germline. V was shortened by 0 bases and J by 9 bases, with 15 bases between the two germline ends. This CDR3 is built from 16 residues. CDR3 nucleotide sequence: TGTGCCAGCAGTTACTCTGAGGGGGTAGAAACTTCACCCCTCCACTTT. It specifies CASSYSEGVETSPLHF.

This clone came up a few times. The V call is TRBV6-1, the J call TRBJ1-1, with D possibly matching TRBD1 (5 bases). The germline V gene encodes CDR1 MNHNS and CDR2 SASEGT. This CDR3 is 11 amino acids long. CDR3 in amino acids: CTQDKGTEAFF. The CDR3 nucleotides read TGTACTCAGGACAAAGGGACTGAAGCTTTCTTT.

The rearrangement uses TRBV2 and TRBJ2-7, with D possibly TRBD2 on 6 matching bases. Germline V gene sequence: CDR1 SNHLY, CDR2 FYNNEI. This CDR3 comprises 12 residues. The V and J ends lost 8 bases and 3 bases respectively, with 11 bases between them. The CDR3 region has the DNA TGTGCCAGCGTAGCGGCTCTCTACGAGCAGTACTTC. Amino acid sequence: CASVAALYEQYF.

The chain links TRBV12-5 to TRBJ2-7, with D possibly being TRBD2 (7 bases). The V end was cut by 1 base, the J end by 0 bases, with 13 bases between. This CDR3 comprises 16 residues. CDR1 is LGHNT, CDR2 FRNRAP, per germline. CDR3 residues: CASGLGRRGLSYEQYF. As DNA, the CDR3 is TGTGCTAGTGGTTTGGGAAGGCGGGGGCTCTCCTACGAGCAGTACTTC.

The chain links TRBV5-5 to TRBJ1-2; D not resolved. There are 17 residues in the CDR3. Germline lookup yields CDR1 SGHKS and CDR2 YYEKEE (reference sequence). The V gene lost 2 bases and the J gene lost 6 bases, with 23 bases spanning the gap. In DNA form, the CDR3 reads TGTGCCAGCAGCTTCTTGAGGGCTTTCTGGAGAAGGGATGGCTACACCTTC. Protein: CASSFLRAFWRRDGYTF.

This chain joins TRBV21-1 and TRBJ1-5; the table calls TRBD1, which could not be checked here. TRBV21-1 is listed as a pseudogene. The CDR3 consists of 15 residues. CDR3 coding DNA: TGTGCCAGCAGCAAAGCCCAGGGGGAAGATCAGCCCCAGCATTTT. Encoded protein: CASSKAQGEDQPQHF.

This chain connects TRBV6-6 to TRBJ2-1; TRBD2 aligns across 10 bases. This CDR3 spans 14 amino acids. Germline assignment: CDR1 MNHNY and CDR2 SVGAGI (reference sequence). The V and J ends lost 6 bases and 6 bases, in that order; junction bases with no gene match: 5. The CDR3 DNA sequence: TGTGCCAGCAGCCTAGCGGGGGTGATCAATGAGCAGTTCTTC. It codes for CASSLAGVINEQFF.

The V call is TRBV19, the J call TRBJ2-3; possibly TRBD1 for D (6 bases). CDR1 is LNHDA, CDR2 SQIVND, per germline (reference sequence). The V and J ends lost 6 bases and 4 bases respectively, with 20 bases between them. This CDR3 contains 16 residues. For the CDR3, the DNA is TGTGCCAGTAGGGGACCGATTGGGGGCGAAGCAGATACGCAGTATTTT. Translation gives CASRGPIGGEADTQYF.

In this sample, this clone turned up once. The genes are TRBV18 and TRBJ2-5; D gene unclear. Trimming cost V 2 bases and J 2 bases, with 18 bases left between them. Germline loops: CDR1 KGHSH, CDR2 LQKENI. CDR3 length equals 17 residues. CDR3 region: CASSPAFTTPLQETQYF. In DNA form, the CDR3 reads TGTGCCAGCTCACCAGCTTTTACGACACCCCTTCAAGAGACCCAGTACTTC.

This chain links TRBV5-1 with TRBJ2-2; D gene unclear. The V end lost 4 bases, the J end lost 1 base, and 8 bases lay between the germline ends. The CDR3 contains 14 residues. Germline V gives CDR1 SGHRS, CDR2 YFSETQ. CDR3 amino acids: CASSLLQNTGELFF. The CDR3 region has the DNA TGCGCCAGCAGCCTACTACAGAACACCGGGGAGCTGTTTTTT.

The chain employs TRBV5-1 and TRBJ2-3, with D perhaps matching TRBD2 (5 bases). The CDR3 runs 14 residues. Looked up from germline, CDR1 is SGHRS and CDR2 is YFSETQ. The ends were cut back, 3 bases at V and 0 bases at J, with 8 bases in the middle. The CDR3 DNA is TGCGCCAGCAGCTGGAGCGGTAGCACAGATACGCAGTATTTT. Amino acid sequence: CASSWSGSTDTQYF.